Listed below are T cell receptor beta chains from one sample, sequenced in a study of blood T cell repertoires in COVID-19. The data were produced by immunoSEQ multiplex PCR, yet TCRdb's version contains in-frame clones alone and is incomplete. The sample carries more than 55,000 clones, just under 90% recorded once. The sequenced sample consisted of peripheral blood. The receptors stem from a human donor with active COVID-19. The donor label of this sample is uncertain. CDR3s include the opening cysteine and the closing phenylalanine or tryptophan. The order of the fields is clone size, D gene, J gene, V gene, CDR3 protein, CDR3 DNA. The D gene is left open where the match is weak. Clone size is not always given. Where it is, it says once, few, many or a class for expanded clones.

NA	NA	TRBJ2-7	TRBV6-1	CASSDLGGVYEQYF	TGTGCCAGCAGTGATCTAGGGGGGGTCTACGAGCAGTACTTC
few	TRBD2	TRBJ2-5	TRBV9	CASSSQSGTSGGVFAETQYF	TGTGCCAGCAGCTCCCAGTCCGGGACTAGCGGGGGGGTATTCGCGGAGACCCAGTACTTC
NA	TRBD2	TRBJ2-3	TRBV2	CASSASSGGADTQYF	TGTGCCAGCAGTGCCAGTAGCGGGGGGGCGGATACGCAGTATTTT
NA	NA	TRBJ2-2	TRBV4-3	CASSQDSGVTGELFF	TGCGCCAGCAGCCAAGATTCAGGGGTCACCGGGGAGCTGTTTTTT
NA	TRBD1	TRBJ2-3	TRBV29-1	CSVEIADREYDTQYF	TGCAGCGTTGAAATCGCTGACAGGGAATACGATACGCAGTATTTT
NA	TRBD1	TRBJ1-5	TRBV7-2	CASSSTGGGQPQHF	TGTGCCAGCAGCTCCACAGGGGGGGGACAGCCCCAGCATTTT
once	NA	TRBJ1-2	TRBV30	CAWSGAGYGYTF	TGTGCCTGGAGTGGGGCAGGCTATGGCTACACCTTC
NA	TRBD2	TRBJ2-1	TRBV3-1/TRBV3-2	CASSHRQGPRTSGHYNEQFF	TGTGCCAGCAGCCACAGACAGGGACCTAGGACTAGCGGCCACTACAATGAGCAGTTCTTC
once	NA	TRBJ2-5	TRBV18	CASSPIYSRETQYF	TGTGCCAGCTCACCAATTTACTCCCGCGAGACCCAGTACTTC
few	NA	TRBJ2-1	TRBV10-1	CASSDRLINEQFF	TGCGCCAGCAGTGACAGGTTGATCAATGAGCAGTTCTTC
NA	NA	TRBJ1-2	TRBV3-1/TRBV3-2	CASASGYGYTF	TGTGCCAGCGCCTCAGGGTATGGCTACACCTTC
NA	NA	TRBJ2-3	TRBV28	CASSLAGTLDTQYF	TGTGCCAGCAGTTTAGCGGGAACATTAGATACGCAGTATTTT
NA	NA	TRBJ2-3	TRBV25-1	CASSEGSLRADTQYF	TGTGCCAGCAGTGAGGGGAGCCTTAGGGCAGATACGCAGTATTTT
NA	NA	TRBJ2-7	TRBV4-2	CASSPQGLDYEQYF	TGTGCCAGCAGCCCTCAGGGACTGGACTACGAGCAGTACTTC
NA	TRBD1	TRBJ2-7	TRBV13	CASSLPGTGAYEQYF	TGTGCCAGCAGCTTACCTGGGACAGGGGCCTACGAGCAGTACTTC